This T cell receptor (beta chain) was documented in a study of blood T cell repertoires in COVID-19. In the study overall: Material from acute and convalescent COVID-19 was sourced from the United States, Italy and Spain. In each case, the material was cDNA or gDNA derived from T cells, B-cell-depleted T cells, or PBMCs.

Original analysis: By means of reference gene primer amplification, nucleated cell counts were estimated. Here immunoSEQ multiplex PCR was the method, and the copy in TCRdb shows in-frame clones only, minus some. V and J calls and clone size come straight from that table; D and trimming were deduced from the DNA. The data contain 200,000 to 250,000 clones, roughly 84% of them singletons. The germline gives CDR1 SEHNR, CDR2 FQNEAQ (reference sequence). The CDR3 totals 16 residues. V was clipped by 2 bases and J by 1 base, with 13 bases between them. The chain employs TRBV7-9 and TRBJ2-3; D is perhaps TRBD1 (5 bases). Sample: peripheral blood. The sequence was collected from a woman aged 55-70 years with acute or convalescent COVID-19. This chain's CDR3 is CASSLSADIRTDTQYF. In DNA form, the CDR3 reads TGTGCCAGCAGCTTATCCGCGGACATACGCACAGATACGCAGTATTTT.